This T cell receptor (beta chain) is from a study of cytomegalovirus exposure and HLA in healthy donors. PCR amplification relied on 60 Vbeta primers (plus 13 Jbeta primers). Assay used: immunoSEQ multiplex PCR; TCRdb lists only in-frame clones, some missing. The profile shows 100,000 to 150,000 clones, about 10% of them singletons. Findings of the study overall: Per published accounts, TCR beta sequences correctly predicted the HLA-A and HLA-B alleles of most subjects.

This clone was observed a few times. Its antigen remains unidentified. There are 14 residues in the CDR3. Trimming took 0 bases from V and 3 from J, leaving 9 bases between them. Germline-derived CDR1 and CDR2 are PRHDT and FYEKMQ (reference sequence). The chain is built from TRBV13 and TRBJ2-7, with D maybe TRBD1 (7 bases). This clonotype was sampled from a woman aged 18-29 years in good health and CMV-seropositive. Input material: PBMCs. The CDR3 coding sequence is TGTGCCAGCAGCTTAGGGCAGGGGGGCTACGAGCAGTACTTC. As protein: CASSLGQGGYEQYF. Based on the CDR3 plus reference TRBV13 and TRBJ2-7, the full variable domain is AAGVIQSPRHLIKEKRETATLKCYPIPRHDTVYWYQQGPGQDPQFLISFYEKMQSDKGSIPDRFSAQQFSDYHSELNMSSLELGDSALYFCASSLGQGGYEQYFGPGTRLTVT.